Listed below are T cell receptor beta chains from one sample, sequenced in a study of blood T cell repertoires in COVID-19. Repertoires were generated with immunoSEQ multiplex PCR, while TCRdb's copy carries only in-frame clones and drops some. The repertoire holds about 80,000 clones, with 82% as singletons. Sequencing input: peripheral blood. The receptors were gathered from a human donor in a cohort sampled during active COVID-19. CDR3s include the opening cysteine and the closing phenylalanine or tryptophan. The order of the fields is J gene, V gene, CDR3 length, clone size, D gene, CDR3 protein, CDR3 DNA. D genes are given only for firm matches. Clone sizes are given selectively: once, few, many, or a class where the clone is expanded.

TRBJ1-2	TRBV18	13	-	-	CASSPDKEGGYTF	TGTGCCAGCTCACCAGATAAAGAGGGTGGCTACACCTTC
TRBJ2-2	TRBV7-6	15	-	-	CASSFFARGTGELFF	TGTGCCAGCAGCTTTTTCGCCAGGGGAACCGGGGAGCTGTTTTTT
TRBJ2-2	TRBV2	13	-	-	CASSEFRVGELFF	TGTGCCAGCAGTGAATTCCGGGTCGGGGAGCTGTTTTTT
TRBJ2-2	TRBV24-1	13	-	-	CATSEYSDGELFF	TGTGCCACCAGTGAGTACAGTGACGGGGAGCTGTTTTTT
TRBJ1-1	TRBV28	15	once	-	CASSLSVRQGLIAFF	TGTGCCAGCAGTTTATCGGTAAGGCAGGGGCTCATAGCTTTCTTT
TRBJ2-1	TRBV4-1	16	-	TRBD1	CASSQRFDRGYNEQFF	TGCGCCAGCAGCCAACGGTTCGACAGGGGCTACAATGAGCAGTTCTTC
TRBJ1-1	TRBV15	15	-	TRBD1	CATSTPTGVNTEAFF	TGTGCCACCAGCACACCGACAGGGGTGAACACTGAAGCTTTCTTT
TRBJ2-3	TRBV7-2	12	once	-	CASSLASGKEYF	TGTGCCAGCAGCTTAGCTAGCGGCAAGGAGTATTTT
TRBJ1-5	TRBV6-1	16	-	TRBD1	CASSEGSGGFFQPQHF	TGTGCCAGCAGTGAAGGGTCAGGGGGTTTCTTTCAGCCCCAGCATTTT
TRBJ2-7	TRBV28	14	few	TRBD2	CASRRAGGFYEQYF	TGTGCCAGCCGGAGAGCGGGGGGGTTCTACGAGCAGTACTTC
TRBJ2-3	TRBV7-9	17	-	-	CASSLAAGLPSAYTQYF	TGTGCCAGCAGCTTGGCAGCAGGACTCCCCTCGGCTTATACGCAGTATTTT
TRBJ1-4	TRBV18	12	-	-	CASSRREGELFF	TGTGCCAGCTCACGTCGAGAGGGGGAACTGTTTTTT
TRBJ2-1	TRBV19	17	-	TRBD2	CASSIGLAGGLYNEQFF	TGTGCCAGTAGTATAGGACTAGCGGGGGGCTTATACAATGAGCAGTTCTTC
TRBJ2-7	TRBV7-2	16	-	-	CASSLDGEAIFYEQYF	TGTGCCAGCAGCTTAGACGGGGAGGCCATCTTCTACGAGCAGTACTTC
TRBJ1-6	TRBV12-2	18	few	-	CASRLVRDRVDPNSPLHF	TGTGCAAGTCGCTTAGTTCGGGACAGGGTCGATCCAAACTCACCCCTCCACTTT
TRBJ2-7	TRBV24-1	13	-	TRBD1	CAILQGASYEQYF	TGTGCCATACTCCAGGGGGCGTCCTACGAGCAGTACTTC
TRBJ1-5	TRBV4-1	15	once	-	CASSQVGVLHQPQHF	TGCGCCAGCAGCCAAGTAGGGGTCCTCCATCAGCCCCAGCATTTT
TRBJ1-2	TRBV19	12	-	-	CASSSRVRGYTF	TGTGCCAGCTCGAGCAGGGTACGAGGCTACACCTTC
TRBJ2-4	TRBV4-1	18	-	TRBD2	CASSPGLAGGLAKNIQYF	TGCGCCAGCAGCCCGGGACTAGCGGGGGGCCTTGCCAAAAACATTCAGTACTTC
TRBJ1-1	TRBV6-5	16	-	TRBD1	CASSYSNRGTNTEAFF	TGTGCCAGCAGTTACTCGAACAGGGGGACCAACACTGAAGCTTTCTTT
TRBJ2-7	TRBV6-5	14	-	-	CASSYWGRASEQYF	TGTGCCAGCAGTTACTGGGGCAGGGCCTCCGAGCAGTACTTC
TRBJ1-2	TRBV28	13	-	-	CASRQATVDGYTF	TGTGCCAGCCGACAGGCTACGGTCGATGGCTACACCTTC